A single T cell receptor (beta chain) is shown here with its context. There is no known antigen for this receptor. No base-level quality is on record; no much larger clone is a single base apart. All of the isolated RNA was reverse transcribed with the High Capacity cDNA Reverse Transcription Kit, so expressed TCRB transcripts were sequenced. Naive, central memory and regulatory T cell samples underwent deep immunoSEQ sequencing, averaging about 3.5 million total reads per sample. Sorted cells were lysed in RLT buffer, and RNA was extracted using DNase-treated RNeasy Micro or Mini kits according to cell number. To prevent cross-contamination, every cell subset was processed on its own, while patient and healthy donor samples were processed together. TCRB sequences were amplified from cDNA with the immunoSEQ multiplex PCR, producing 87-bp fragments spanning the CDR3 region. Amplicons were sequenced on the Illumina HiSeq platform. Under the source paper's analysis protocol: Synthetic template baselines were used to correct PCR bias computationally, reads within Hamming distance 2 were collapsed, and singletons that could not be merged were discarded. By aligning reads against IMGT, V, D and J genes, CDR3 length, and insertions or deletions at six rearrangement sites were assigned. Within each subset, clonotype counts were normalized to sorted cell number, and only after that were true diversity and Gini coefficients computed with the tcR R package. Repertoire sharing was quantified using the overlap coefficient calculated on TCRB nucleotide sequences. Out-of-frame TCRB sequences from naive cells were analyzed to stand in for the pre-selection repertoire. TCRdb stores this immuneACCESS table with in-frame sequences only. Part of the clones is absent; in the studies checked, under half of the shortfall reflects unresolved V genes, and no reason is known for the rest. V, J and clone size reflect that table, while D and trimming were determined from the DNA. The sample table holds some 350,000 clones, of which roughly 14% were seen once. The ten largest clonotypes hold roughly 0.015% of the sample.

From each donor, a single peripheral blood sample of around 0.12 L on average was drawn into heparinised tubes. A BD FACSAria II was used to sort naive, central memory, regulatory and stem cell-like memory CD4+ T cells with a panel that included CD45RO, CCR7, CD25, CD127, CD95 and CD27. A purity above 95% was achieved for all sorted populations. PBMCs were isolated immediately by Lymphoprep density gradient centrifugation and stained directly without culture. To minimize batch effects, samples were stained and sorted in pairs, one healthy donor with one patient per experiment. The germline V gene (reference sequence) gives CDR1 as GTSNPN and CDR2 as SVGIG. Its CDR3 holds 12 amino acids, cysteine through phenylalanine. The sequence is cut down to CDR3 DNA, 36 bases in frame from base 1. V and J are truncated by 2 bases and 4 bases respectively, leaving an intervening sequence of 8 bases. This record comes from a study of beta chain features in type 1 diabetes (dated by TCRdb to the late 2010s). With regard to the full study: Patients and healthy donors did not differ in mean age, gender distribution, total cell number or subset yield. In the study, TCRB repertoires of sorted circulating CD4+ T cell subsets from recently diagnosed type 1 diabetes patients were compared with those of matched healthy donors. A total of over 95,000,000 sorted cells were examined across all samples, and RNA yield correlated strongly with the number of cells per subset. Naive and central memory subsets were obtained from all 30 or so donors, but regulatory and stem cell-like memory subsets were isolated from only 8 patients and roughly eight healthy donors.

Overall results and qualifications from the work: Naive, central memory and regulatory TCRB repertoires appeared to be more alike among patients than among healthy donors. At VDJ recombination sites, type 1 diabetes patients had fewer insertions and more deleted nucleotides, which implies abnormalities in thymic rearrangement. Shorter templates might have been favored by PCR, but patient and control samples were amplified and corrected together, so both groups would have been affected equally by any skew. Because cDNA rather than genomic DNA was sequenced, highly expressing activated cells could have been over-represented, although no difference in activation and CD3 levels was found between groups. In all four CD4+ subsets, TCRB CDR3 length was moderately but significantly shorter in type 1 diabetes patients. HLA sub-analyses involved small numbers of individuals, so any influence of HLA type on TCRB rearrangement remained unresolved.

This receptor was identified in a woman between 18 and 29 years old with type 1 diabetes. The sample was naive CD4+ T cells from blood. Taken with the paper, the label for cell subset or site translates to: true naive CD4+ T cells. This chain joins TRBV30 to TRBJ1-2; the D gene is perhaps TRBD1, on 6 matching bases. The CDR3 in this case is CAWSIGGYGYTF. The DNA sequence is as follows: TGTGCCTGGAGTATAGGGGGCTATGGCTACACCTTC.